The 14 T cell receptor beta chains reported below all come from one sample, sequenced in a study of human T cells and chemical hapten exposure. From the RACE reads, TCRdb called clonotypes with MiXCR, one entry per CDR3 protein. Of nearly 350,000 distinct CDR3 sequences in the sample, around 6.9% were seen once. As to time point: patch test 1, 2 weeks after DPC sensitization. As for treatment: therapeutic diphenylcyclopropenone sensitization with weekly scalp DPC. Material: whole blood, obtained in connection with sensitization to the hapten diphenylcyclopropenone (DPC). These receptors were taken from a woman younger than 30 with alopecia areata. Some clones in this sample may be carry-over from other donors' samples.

CDR3 amino acids: CASSYSNSDRASEAFF. CDR3 DNA: TGTGCCAGCAGTTACTCGAACTCGGACAGGGCTTCTGAAGCTTTCTTT. The chain links TRBV6-2 or TRBV6-3 to TRBJ1-1, with TRBD1 matching over 8 bases. The CDR3 runs to 16 residues. Germline loops: CDR1 MNHEY, CDR2 SVGEGT. J was trimmed by 6 bases and V by 0 bases; bases with no gene match: 9.

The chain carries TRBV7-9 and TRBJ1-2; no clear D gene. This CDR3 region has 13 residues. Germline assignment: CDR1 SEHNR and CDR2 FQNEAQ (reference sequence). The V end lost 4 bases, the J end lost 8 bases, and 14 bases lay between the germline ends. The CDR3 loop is CASSSEIGNGYTF. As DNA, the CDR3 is TGTGCCAGCAGCTCCGAAATCGGGAACGGCTACACCTTC.

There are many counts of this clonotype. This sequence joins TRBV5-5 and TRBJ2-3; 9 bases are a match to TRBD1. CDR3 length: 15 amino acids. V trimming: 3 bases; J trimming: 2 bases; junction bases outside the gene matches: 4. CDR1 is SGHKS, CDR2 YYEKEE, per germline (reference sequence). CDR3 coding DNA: TGTGCCAGCAGCTGGAGGACAGGGGTCACAGATACGCAGTATTTT. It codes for CASSWRTGVTDTQYF.

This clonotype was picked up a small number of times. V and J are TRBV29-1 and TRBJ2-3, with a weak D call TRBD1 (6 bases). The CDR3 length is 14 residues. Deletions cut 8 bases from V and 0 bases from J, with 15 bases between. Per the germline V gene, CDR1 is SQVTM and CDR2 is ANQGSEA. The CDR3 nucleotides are TGCAGCATTAGCAGGGGCACTAGCACAGATACGCAGTATTTT. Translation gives CSISRGTSTDTQYF.

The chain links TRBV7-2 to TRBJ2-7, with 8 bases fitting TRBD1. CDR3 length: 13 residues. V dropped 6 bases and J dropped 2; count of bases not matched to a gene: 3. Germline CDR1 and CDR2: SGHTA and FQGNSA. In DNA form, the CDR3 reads TGTGCCAGCAGATCAGGGGGCCCCTACGAGCAGTACTTC. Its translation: CASRSGGPYEQYF.

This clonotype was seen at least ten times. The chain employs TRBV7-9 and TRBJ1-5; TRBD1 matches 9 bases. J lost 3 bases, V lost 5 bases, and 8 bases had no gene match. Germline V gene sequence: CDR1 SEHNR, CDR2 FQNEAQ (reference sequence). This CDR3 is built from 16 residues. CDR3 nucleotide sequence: TGTGCCAGCAGCCCACACAGGGACAGGGACAATCAGCCCCAGCATTTT. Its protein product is CASSPHRDRDNQPQHF.

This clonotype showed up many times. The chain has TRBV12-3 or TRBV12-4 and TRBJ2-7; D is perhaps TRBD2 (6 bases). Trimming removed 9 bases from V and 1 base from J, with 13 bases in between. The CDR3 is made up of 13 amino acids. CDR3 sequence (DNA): TGTGCCAGTAGGCGGGGAAGGTCCTACGAGCAGTACTTC. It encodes CASRRGRSYEQYF.

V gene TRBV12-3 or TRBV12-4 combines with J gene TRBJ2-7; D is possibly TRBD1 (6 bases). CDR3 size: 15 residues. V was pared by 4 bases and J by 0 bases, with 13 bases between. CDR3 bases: TGTGCCAGCAGTTCCTCCGACAGGAGCTCCTACGAGCAGTACTTC. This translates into CASSSSDRSSYEQYF.

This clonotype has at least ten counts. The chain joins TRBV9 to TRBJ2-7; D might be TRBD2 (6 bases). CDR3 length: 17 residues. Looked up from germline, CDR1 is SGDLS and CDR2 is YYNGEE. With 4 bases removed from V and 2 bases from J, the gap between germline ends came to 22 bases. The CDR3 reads CASSPTPLTGVTYEQYF. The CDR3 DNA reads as TGTGCCAGCAGCCCGACCCCCTTGACGGGGGTAACCTACGAGCAGTACTTC.

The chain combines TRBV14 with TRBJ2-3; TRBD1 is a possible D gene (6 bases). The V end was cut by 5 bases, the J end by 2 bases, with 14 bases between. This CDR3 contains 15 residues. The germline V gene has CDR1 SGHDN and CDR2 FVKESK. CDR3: CASSDITGSTDTQYF. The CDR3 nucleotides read TGTGCCAGCAGCGATATTACAGGGTCCACAGATACGCAGTATTTT.

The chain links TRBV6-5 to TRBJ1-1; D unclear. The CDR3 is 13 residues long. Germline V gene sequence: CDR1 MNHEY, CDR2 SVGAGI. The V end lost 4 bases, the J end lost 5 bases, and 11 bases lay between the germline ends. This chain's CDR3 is CASSSDRRTEAFF. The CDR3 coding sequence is TGTGCCAGCAGTTCTGACCGGCGGACTGAAGCTTTCTTT.

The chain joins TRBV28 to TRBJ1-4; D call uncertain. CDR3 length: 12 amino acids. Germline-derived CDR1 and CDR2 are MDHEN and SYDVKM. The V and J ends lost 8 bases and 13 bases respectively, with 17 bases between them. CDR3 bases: TGTGCCAGCGGATCAAGAGGAAAAGGACTGTTTTTT. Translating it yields CASGSRGKGLFF.

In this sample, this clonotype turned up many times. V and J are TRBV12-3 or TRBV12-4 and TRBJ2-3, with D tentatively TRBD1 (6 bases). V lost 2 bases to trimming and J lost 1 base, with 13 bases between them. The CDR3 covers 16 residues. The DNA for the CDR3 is TGTGCCAGCAGTTTACGCGAGACAGGAGGCACAGATACGCAGTATTTT. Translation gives CASSLRETGGTDTQYF.

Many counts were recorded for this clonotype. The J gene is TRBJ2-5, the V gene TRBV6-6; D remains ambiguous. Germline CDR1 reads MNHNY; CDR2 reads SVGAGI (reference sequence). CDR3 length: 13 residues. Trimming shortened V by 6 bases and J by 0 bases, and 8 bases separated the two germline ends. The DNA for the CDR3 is TGTGCCAGCAGATTCAGGAACCAAGAGACCCAGTACTTC. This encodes CASRFRNQETQYF.